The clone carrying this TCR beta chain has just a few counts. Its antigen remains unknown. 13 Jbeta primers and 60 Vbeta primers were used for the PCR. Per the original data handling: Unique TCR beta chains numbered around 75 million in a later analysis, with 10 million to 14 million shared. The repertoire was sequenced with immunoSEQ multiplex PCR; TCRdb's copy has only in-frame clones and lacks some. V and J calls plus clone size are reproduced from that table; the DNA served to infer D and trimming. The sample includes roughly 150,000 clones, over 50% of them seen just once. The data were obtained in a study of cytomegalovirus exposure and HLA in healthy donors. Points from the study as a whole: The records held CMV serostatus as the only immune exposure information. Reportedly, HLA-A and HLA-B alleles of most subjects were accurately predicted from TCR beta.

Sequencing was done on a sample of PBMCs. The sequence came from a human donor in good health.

CDR3 amino acids: CASSARYAKNIQYF. In DNA, the CDR3 is TGCGCCAGCAGCGCGAGGTATGCCAAAAACATTCAGTACTTC. The chain recombines TRBV5-1 with TRBJ2-4; the D is unclear. The ends were cut back, 4 bases at V and 1 base at J, with 9 bases in the middle. The V gene's germline CDR1 is SGHRS and CDR2 YFSETQ. This CDR3 region has 14 residues.